This T cell receptor (beta chain) comes out of a study of blood T cell repertoires in COVID-19. Overall study context: Sites across the United States, Italy and Spain contributed samples from acute and convalescent COVID-19. Sources were T cells, B-cell-depleted T cells, or PBMCs; the material itself was cDNA or gDNA.

V shed 4 bases and J 1 base; nucleotides not matched to a gene: 3. Germline V gene lookup returns CDR1 SGHDT and CDR2 YYEEEE. The CDR3 spans 14 residues. TCRdb's table, derived via immunoSEQ multiplex PCR, lists solely in-frame clones and lacks some. The sample yields 200,000 to 250,000 clones, 86% seen once. This rearrangement joins TRBV5-6 to TRBJ1-1, with TRBD1 identical over 8 bases. Input material: peripheral blood. The receptor was derived from an older woman who had recovered from COVID-19. The CDR3 DNA is TGTGCCAGCAGCGGCACAGGGGGGAACACTGAAGCTTTCTTT. It translates to CASSGTGGNTEAFF.